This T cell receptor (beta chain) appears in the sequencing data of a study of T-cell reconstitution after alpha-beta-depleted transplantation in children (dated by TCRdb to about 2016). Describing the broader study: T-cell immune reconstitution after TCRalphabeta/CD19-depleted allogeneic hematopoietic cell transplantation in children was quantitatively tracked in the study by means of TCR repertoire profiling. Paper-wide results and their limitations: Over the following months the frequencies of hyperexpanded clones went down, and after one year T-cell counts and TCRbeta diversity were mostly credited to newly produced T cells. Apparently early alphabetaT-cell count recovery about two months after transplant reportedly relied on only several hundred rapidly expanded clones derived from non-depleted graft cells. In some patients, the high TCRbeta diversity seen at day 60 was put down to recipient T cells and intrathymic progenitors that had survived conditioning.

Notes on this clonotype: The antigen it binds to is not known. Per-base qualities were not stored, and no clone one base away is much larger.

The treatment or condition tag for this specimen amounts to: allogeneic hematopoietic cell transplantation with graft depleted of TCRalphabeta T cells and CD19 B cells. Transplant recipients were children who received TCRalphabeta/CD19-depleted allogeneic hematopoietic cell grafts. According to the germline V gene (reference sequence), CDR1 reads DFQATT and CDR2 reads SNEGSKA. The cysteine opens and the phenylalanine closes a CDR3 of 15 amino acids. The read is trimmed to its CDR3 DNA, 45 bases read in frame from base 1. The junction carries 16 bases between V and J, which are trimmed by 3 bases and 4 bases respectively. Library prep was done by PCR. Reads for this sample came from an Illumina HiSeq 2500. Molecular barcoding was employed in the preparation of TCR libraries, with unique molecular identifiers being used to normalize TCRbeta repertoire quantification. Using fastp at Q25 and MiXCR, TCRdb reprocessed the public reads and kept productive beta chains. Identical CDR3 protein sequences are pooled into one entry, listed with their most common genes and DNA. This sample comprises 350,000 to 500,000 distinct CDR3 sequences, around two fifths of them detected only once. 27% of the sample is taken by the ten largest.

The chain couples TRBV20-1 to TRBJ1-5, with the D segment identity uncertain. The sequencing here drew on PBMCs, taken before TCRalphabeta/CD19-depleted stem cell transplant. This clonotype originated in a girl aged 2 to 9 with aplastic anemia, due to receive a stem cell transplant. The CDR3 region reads CSASGGPAGNQPQHF. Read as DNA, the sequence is TGCAGTGCTAGTGGTGGGCCAGCGGGGAATCAGCCCCAGCATTTT.